A selection of T cell receptor beta chains follows, all from one sample in a study of shared T cell receptors in the human thymus. The table came from immunoSEQ multiplex PCR; TCRdb's copy has only in-frame clones and leaves some out. The sample consists of 700,000 or so clones, 70% to 90% of them appearing once. The same sample was also studied in work on human thymus T cells.

The sequencing input was thymocytes. Receptors were obtained from a girl under three years old with a congenital heart defect. Each CDR3 is given with its conserved first and last residue. The order of the fields is J gene, V gene, clone size, D gene, CDR3 protein, CDR3 DNA. The D gene is left open where the match is weak. Where a row states a size, it is once, few, many or the class of an expanded clone; other rows omit it.

TRBJ1-1,TRBV2,-,TRBD1,CASRVHRGAFF,TGTGCCAGCAGAGTTCACAGGGGAGCTTTCTTT
TRBJ1-1,TRBV6-5,-,-,CASIGQGKLNTEAFF,TGTGCCAGCATAGGCCAGGGTAAATTGAACACTGAAGCTTTCTTT
TRBJ2-2,TRBV2,-,TRBD1,CASSEGGRQGSPTGELFF,TGTGCCAGCAGTGAAGGGGGTAGACAGGGGTCCCCGACCGGGGAGCTGTTTTTT
TRBJ1-1,TRBV9,-,-,CASSVSRTSGGTEAFF,TGTGCCAGCAGCGTATCCAGAACCTCCGGGGGCACTGAAGCTTTCTTT
TRBJ2-3,TRBV2,-,-,CASRRGRDTQYF,TGTGCCAGCAGGCGGGGGCGAGATACGCAGTATTTT
TRBJ1-4,TRBV7-6,once,-,CASSPYGVQGSWNEKLFF,TGTGCCAGCAGCCCTTACGGCGTGCAGGGGTCCTGGAATGAAAAACTGTTTTTT
TRBJ1-5,TRBV6-6,-,-,CASSKGLNQPQHF,TGTGCCAGCAGCAAGGGACTCAATCAGCCCCAGCATTTT
TRBJ2-1,TRBV2,-,TRBD1,CASSLPGQASYNEQFF,TGTGCCAGCAGTCTTCCAGGACAGGCTTCCTACAATGAGCAGTTCTTC
TRBJ2-7,TRBV2,-,-,CASSELRVAYEQYF,TGTGCCAGCAGTGAACTCCGGGTCGCCTACGAGCAGTACTTC
TRBJ2-1,TRBV6-1,-,TRBD2,CASSATGTSHRNEQFF,TGTGCCAGCAGTGCCACCGGGACTAGCCATCGGAATGAGCAGTTCTTC
TRBJ2-2,TRBV6-4,-,TRBD1,CASSPGQGVNGELFF,TGTGCCAGCAGTCCGGGACAGGGGGTCAACGGGGAGCTGTTTTTT
TRBJ1-2,TRBV6-1,-,-,CASIIDLRVRGYTF,TGTGCCAGCATTATCGACTTACGAGTGCGTGGCTACACCTTC
TRBJ2-7,TRBV7-9,-,-,CASSPILSGYEQYF,TGTGCCAGCAGCCCCATTTTATCAGGCTACGAGCAGTACTTC
TRBJ2-5,TRBV9,-,-,CASSVGIAGSLQETQYF,TGTGCCAGCAGCGTAGGGATTGCGGGGTCTCTCCAAGAGACCCAGTACTTC
TRBJ1-1,TRBV9,once,TRBD1,CASSVAPRTGKNTEAFF,TGTGCCAGCAGCGTAGCTCCCCGGACAGGGAAGAACACTGAAGCTTTCTTT
TRBJ1-6,TRBV25-1,-,-,CASSESSRHSAPLHF,TGTGCCAGCAGTGAATCAAGCAGGCACTCGGCACCCCTCCACTTT
TRBJ1-1,TRBV5-1,-,-,CASSRAGGLWDLNTEAFF,TGCGCCAGCAGTAGGGCGGGTGGCTTGTGGGACTTGAACACTGAAGCTTTCTTT
TRBJ2-7,TRBV11-2,-,TRBD1,CASSWTGVGSYEQYF,TGTGCCAGCAGCTGGACAGGGGTTGGGTCCTACGAGCAGTACTTC
TRBJ2-7,TRBV5-1,-,-,CASSLNRGGPYEQYF,TGCGCCAGCAGCTTGAATAGGGGGGGCCCCTACGAGCAGTACTTC
TRBJ2-2,TRBV12-5,-,TRBD1,CASGFYQGALYTGELFF,TGTGCTAGTGGTTTTTATCAGGGGGCGCTGTACACCGGGGAGCTGTTTTTT
TRBJ2-7,TRBV28,-,-,CASSPGRVRYF,TGTGCCAGCAGCCCCGGGCGGGTACGGTACTTC
TRBJ2-1,TRBV10-3,-,TRBD1,CAVRTGGDSYNEQFF,TGTGCCGTTCGGACAGGGGGAGACTCCTACAATGAGCAGTTCTTC
TRBJ1-3,TRBV7-8,-,-,CASSQPGRFYSGNTIYF,TGTGCCAGCAGCCAACCCGGCAGGTTCTACTCTGGAAACACCATATATTTT
TRBJ2-5,TRBV2,-,-,CASSQTGWRETQYF,TGTGCCAGCAGTCAAACAGGGTGGAGGGAGACCCAGTACTTC
TRBJ1-4,TRBV5-1,-,-,CASSPKTFQGPGNEKLFF,TGCGCCAGCAGCCCGAAGACGTTTCAGGGGCCAGGGAATGAAAAACTGTTTTTT
TRBJ1-1,TRBV7-7,once,-,CASSSGHSTENTEAFF,TGTGCTAGCAGCTCAGGACATTCGACGGAGAACACTGAAGCTTTCTTT
TRBJ1-2,TRBV2,-,TRBD1,CASRDSASYGYTF,TGTGCCAGCCGGGACAGCGCGTCCTATGGCTACACCTTC
TRBJ2-1,TRBV6-1,-,-,CASSASDRDKNNEQFF,TGTGCCAGCAGTGCTAGCGACAGGGATAAAAACAATGAGCAGTTCTTC